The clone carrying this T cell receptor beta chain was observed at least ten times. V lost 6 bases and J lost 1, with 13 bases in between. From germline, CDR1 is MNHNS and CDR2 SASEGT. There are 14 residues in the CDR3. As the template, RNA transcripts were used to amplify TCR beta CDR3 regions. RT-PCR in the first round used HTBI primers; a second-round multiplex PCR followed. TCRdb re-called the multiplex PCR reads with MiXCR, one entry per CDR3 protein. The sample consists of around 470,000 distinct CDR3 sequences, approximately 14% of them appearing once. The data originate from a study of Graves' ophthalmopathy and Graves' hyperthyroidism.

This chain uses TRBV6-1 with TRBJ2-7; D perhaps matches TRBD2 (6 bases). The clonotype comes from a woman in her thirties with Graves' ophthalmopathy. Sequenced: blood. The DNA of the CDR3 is TGTGCCAGCAGCCTCCTGGACTATTCCTACGAGCAGTACTTC. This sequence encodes CASSLLDYSYEQYF.